This T cell receptor (beta chain) came from a study of radiation and T cells in renal cell carcinoma. General study points: In nephrectomy-only tumors, top 100 clonotypes averaged about 45%, versus 54% irradiated.

Germline assignment: CDR1 MNHEY and CDR2 SMNVEV (reference sequence). Trimming stripped 1 base from V and 1 base from J, with 11 bases between. This CDR3 is 16 amino acids long. Stated treatment: 15 Gy SBRT to primary tumor, nephrectomy 4 weeks later. Nephrectomy followed 15 Gy stereotactic body radiation by 4 weeks. The tumor was a clear cell renal cell carcinoma. Profiled with immunoSEQ multiplex PCR; TCRdb holds only in-frame clones, not every one. The sample includes around 15,000 clones, roughly 50% of them seen just once. As to this clone: What it binds is unknown.

J is TRBJ2-1 and V is TRBV27; the D gene is possibly TRBD2 (5 bases). The material was tumor tissue, obtained from a patient whose treatment included radiotherapy and nephrectomy. This sequence originates from a woman in her fifties or sixties with renal cell carcinoma. This CDR3 reads CASSLFGEVSYNEQFF. CDR3 nucleotides: TGTGCCAGCAGTTTATTCGGGGAAGTTTCCTACAATGAGCAGTTCTTC.